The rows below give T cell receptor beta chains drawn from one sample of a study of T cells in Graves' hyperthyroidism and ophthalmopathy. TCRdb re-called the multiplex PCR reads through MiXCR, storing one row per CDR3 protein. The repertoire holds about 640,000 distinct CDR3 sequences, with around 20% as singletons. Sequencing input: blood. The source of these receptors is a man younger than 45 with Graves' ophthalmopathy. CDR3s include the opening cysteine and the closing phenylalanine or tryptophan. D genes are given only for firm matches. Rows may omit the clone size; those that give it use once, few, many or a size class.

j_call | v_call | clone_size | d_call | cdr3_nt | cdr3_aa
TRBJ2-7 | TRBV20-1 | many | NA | TGCAGTGCTAGAGGCCGGGACTCCTACGAGCAGTACTTC | CSARGRDSYEQYF
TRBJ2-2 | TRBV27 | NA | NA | TGTGCCAGCAGTTTAATGGGGTCCGGGGAGCTGTTTTTT | CASSLMGSGELFF
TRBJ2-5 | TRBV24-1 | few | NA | TGTGCCACCAGTGACCTTGACTGGGGACAAGAGACCCAGTACTTC | CATSDLDWGQETQYF
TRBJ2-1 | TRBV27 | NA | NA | TGTGCCAGCAGTCCGACCCGAGGCGTGAGCTCCTACAATGAGCAGTTCTTC | CASSPTRGVSSYNEQFF
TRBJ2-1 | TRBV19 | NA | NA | TGTGCCAGTAGTATATGGGGGCCCGAGTACAATGAGCAGTTCTTC | CASSIWGPEYNEQFF
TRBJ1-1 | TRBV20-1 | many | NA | TGCAGTGCTAGAGATCAGGTGCATCAGGACACTGAAGCTTTCTTT | CSARDQVHQDTEAFF
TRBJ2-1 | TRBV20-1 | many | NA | TGCAGTGCGGTAGCGCATCTGAGCTCCTACAATGAGCAGTTCTTC | CSAVAHLSSYNEQFF
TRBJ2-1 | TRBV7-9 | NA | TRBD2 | TGTGCCAGCAGCACCCGCAACCTAGCGGGAGGGAGAAATGAGCAGTTCTTC | CASSTRNLAGGRNEQFF
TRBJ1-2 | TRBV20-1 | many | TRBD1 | TGCAGTGCCAAAACAGGGGCATATGGCTACACCTTC | CSAKTGAYGYTF
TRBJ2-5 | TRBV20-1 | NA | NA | TGCAGTGCTGCTTGGGTCGGGGAGACCCAGTACTTC | CSAAWVGETQYF
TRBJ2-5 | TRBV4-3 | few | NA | TGCGCCAGCAGCCCCTTGGGGGGCAAAGAGACCCAGTACTTC | CASSPLGGKETQYF
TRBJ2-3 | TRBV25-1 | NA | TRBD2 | TGTGCCAGCAGTTCCCCCAACGGATATGCGGGGGGAGATACGCAGTATTTT | CASSSPNGYAGGDTQYF
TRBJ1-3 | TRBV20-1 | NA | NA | TGCAGTGCTACTGATGAGGACACCATATATTTT | CSATDEDTIYF
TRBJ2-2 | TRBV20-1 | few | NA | TGTTACGCCGGGACCTCGAACACCGGGGAGCTGTTTTTT | CYAGTSNTGELFF
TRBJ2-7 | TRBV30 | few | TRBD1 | TGTGCCTGGAGGGGTAGACAGGGGTCGCCCTACGAGCAGTACTTC | CAWRGRQGSPYEQYF
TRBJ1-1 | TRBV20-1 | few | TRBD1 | TGCAGTGCTAGTAGGGGGCAGAACACTGAAGCTTTCTTT | CSASRGQNTEAFF
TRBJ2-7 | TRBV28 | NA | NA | TGTGCCAGCAGTTTGGCCGGGACAATGGGAGACTACGAGCAGTACTTC | CASSLAGTMGDYEQYF
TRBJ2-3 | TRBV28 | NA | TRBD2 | TGTGCCAGCAGTTTATCAGGGGGACTAGCGGGAGTGGATACGCAGTATTTT | CASSLSGGLAGVDTQYF
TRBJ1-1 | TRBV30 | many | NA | TGTGCCTGGGGTCAGGGCAGTGAAGCTTTCTTT | CAWGQGSEAFF
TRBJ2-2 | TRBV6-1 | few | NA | TGTGCCAGCAGTGGGCGGGTCACAACCGTGGGGGGGGAGCTGTTTTTT | CASSGRVTTVGGELFF
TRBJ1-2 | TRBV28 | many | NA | TGTGCCATCCGGGGGGCAGGCTATGGCTACACCTTC | CAIRGAGYGYTF
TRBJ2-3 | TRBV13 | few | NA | TGTGCCAGCAGCTGGGGGGTCGAGGTAGATACGCAGTATTTT | CASSWGVEVDTQYF
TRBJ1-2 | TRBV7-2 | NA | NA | TGTGCCAGCAGCCCTTTGGCAGGGGCTTACAATGGCTACACCTTC | CASSPLAGAYNGYTF
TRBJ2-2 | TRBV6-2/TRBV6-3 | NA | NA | TGTGCCAGCAGTTCGGGACTCACGAACACCGGGGAGCTGTTTTTT | CASSSGLTNTGELFF
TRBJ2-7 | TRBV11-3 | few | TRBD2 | TGTGCCAGCAGACCGCCCGGGGGGTACGAGCAGTACTTC | CASRPPGGYEQYF
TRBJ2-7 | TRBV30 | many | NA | TGTGCCTGGAGTAATCCTCCTAGCAGCTACGAGCAGTACTTC | CAWSNPPSSYEQYF
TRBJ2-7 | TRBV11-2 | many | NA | TGTGCCAGCAGCGCTTTGGGGGTGGACCCCTACGAGCAGTACTTC | CASSALGVDPYEQYF
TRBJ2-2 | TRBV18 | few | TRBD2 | TGTGCCAGCTCACCGGGACTAGCTCTGGCCGGGGAGCTGTTTTTT | CASSPGLALAGELFF
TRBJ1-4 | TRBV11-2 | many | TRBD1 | TGTGCCAGCAGTTCCAACCGCCCACCGGGACAGGGACCTAATGAAAAACTGTTTTTT | CASSSNRPPGQGPNEKLFF
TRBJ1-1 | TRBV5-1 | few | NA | TGCGCCAGCAGCCCCGACCGGGCTCACACTGAAGCTTTCTTT | CASSPDRAHTEAFF
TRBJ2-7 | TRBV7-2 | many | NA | TGTGCCAGCAGCTTTGGAGAAAGGGACTACGAGCAGTACTTC | CASSFGERDYEQYF
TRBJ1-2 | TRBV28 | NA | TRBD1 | TGTGCCAGCGTCGGACAGGGGGCCGTCTACACCTTC | CASVGQGAVYTF
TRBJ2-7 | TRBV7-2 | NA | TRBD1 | TGTGCCAGCAGCGAGACGGGCGGGACAGGATCCTACGAGCAGTACTTC | CASSETGGTGSYEQYF
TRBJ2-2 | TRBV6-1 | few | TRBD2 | TGTGCCAGCAGAGGACTAGCGGGAGCGGTCACCGGGGAGCTGTTTTTT | CASRGLAGAVTGELFF
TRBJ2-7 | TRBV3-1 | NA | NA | TGTGCCAGCAGCCAAGATAGTAGGGGCGAGGCCCCCTACGAGCAGTACTTC | CASSQDSRGEAPYEQYF
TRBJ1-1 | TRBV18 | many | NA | TGTGCCAGCTCATCAAACAGAGAGAACACTGAAGCTTTCTTT | CASSSNRENTEAFF
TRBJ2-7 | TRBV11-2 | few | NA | TGTGCCAGCAGCCCACAGGGAGCCGGGGGCCCCTACGAGCAGTACTTC | CASSPQGAGGPYEQYF
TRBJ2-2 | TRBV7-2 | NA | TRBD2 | TGTGCCAGCAGCCCGCTGGGAGCGGGAGCTACGAACACCGGGGAGCTGTTTTTT | CASSPLGAGATNTGELFF
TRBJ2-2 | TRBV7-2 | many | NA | TGTGCCAGCAGCTCATTTTCGGGGTCCGGGGAGCTGTTTTTT | CASSSFSGSGELFF
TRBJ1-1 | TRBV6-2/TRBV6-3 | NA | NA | TGTGCCAGCAGCTCACACGGAATGAACACTGAAGCTTTCTTT | CASSSHGMNTEAFF
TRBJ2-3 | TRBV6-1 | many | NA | TGTGCCAGCTCTCGCCCCAATACGCAGTATTTT | CASSRPNTQYF
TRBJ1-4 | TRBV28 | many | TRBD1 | TGTGCCAGCAGTTCCCCCGGGACAGGGGGTGAAAAACTGTTTTTT | CASSSPGTGGEKLFF
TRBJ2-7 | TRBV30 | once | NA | TGTGCCGGATCGGAGGGCTACGAGCAGTACTTC | CAGSEGYEQYF
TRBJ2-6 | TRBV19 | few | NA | TGTGCCAGTAGTTCGGCAGTCCCCTTCTCTGGGGCCAACGTCCTGACTTTC | CASSSAVPFSGANVLTF
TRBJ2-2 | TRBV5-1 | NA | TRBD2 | TGCGCCAGCAGCTTTCATCCGACTAGCGGGACGAACACCGGGGAGCTGTTTTTT | CASSFHPTSGTNTGELFF
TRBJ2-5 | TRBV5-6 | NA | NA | TGTGCCAGCACGTCTCGAAACCAAGAGACCCAGTACTTC | CASTSRNQETQYF
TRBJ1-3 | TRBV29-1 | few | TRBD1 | TGCAGCGTTGCGGCCGACAGGGTCTGGGGAAACACCATATATTTT | CSVAADRVWGNTIYF
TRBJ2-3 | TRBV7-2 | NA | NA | TGTGCCAGCAGCTTAGATCGGGGGACAACAGATACGCAGTATTTT | CASSLDRGTTDTQYF
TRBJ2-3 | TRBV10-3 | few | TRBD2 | TGTGCCATCAGTGAGTCTCTAATAGCGGGAGGGGAGACAGATACGCAGTATTTT | CAISESLIAGGETDTQYF
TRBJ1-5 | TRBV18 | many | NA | TGTGCCAGCTCACCATCCAAGACGAGCAATCAGCCCCAGCATTTT | CASSPSKTSNQPQHF
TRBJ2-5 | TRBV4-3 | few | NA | TGCGCCAGCAGCCATTCGACGGGGATCCAAGAGACCCAGTACTTC | CASSHSTGIQETQYF
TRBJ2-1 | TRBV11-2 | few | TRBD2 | TGTGCCAGCGGGGGAGGACGGGAGGGCTACAATGAGCAGTTCTTC | CASGGGREGYNEQFF